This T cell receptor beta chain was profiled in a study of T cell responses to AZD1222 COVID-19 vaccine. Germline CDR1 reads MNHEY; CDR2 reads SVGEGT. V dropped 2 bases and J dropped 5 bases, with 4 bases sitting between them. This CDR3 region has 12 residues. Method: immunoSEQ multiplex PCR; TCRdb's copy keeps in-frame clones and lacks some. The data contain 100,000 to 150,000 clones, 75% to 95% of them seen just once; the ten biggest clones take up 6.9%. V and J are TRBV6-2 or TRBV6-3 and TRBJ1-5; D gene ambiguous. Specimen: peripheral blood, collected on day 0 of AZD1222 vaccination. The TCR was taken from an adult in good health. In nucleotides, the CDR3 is TGTGCCAGCAGTTACAGTTATCAGCCCCAGCATTTT. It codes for CASSYSYQPQHF.